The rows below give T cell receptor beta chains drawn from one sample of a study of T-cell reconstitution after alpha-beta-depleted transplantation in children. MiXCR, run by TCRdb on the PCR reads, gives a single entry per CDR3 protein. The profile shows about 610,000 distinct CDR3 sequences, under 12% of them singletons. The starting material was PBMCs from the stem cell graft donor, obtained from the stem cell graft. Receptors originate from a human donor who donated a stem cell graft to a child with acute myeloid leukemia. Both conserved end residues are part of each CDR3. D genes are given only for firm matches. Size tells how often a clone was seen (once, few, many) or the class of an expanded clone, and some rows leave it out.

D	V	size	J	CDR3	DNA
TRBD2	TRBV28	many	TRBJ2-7	CASSPIAGGLDEQYF	TGTGCCAGCAGTCCCATAGCGGGAGGGCTGGACGAGCAGTACTTC
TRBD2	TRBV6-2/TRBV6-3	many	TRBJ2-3	CASSDPTSGRLDTQYF	TGTGCCAGCAGTGACCCGACTAGCGGGAGATTGGATACGCAGTATTTT
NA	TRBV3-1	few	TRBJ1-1	CASSRREGAEAFF	TGTGCCAGCAGCCGCAGGGAGGGCGCTGAAGCTTTCTTT
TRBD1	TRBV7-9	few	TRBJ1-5	CASSAGQGLNQPQHF	TGTGCCAGCAGCGCCGGACAGGGTTTGAATCAGCCCCAGCATTTT
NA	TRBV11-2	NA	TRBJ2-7	CASRDYRVTYEQYF	TGTGCCAGCAGAGATTACAGGGTAACCTACGAGCAGTACTTC
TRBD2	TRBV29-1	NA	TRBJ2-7	CSVEDRTSGAWEQYF	TGCAGCGTTGAAGATAGGACTAGCGGGGCGTGGGAGCAGTACTTC
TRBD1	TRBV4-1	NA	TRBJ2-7	CASSLPDRVYEQYF	TGCGCCAGCAGCCTCCCGGACAGGGTCTACGAGCAGTACTTC
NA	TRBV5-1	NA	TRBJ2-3	CASSSTPTDTQYF	TGCGCCAGCAGCTCTACCCCCACAGATACGCAGTATTTT
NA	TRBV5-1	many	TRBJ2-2	CASSFRTEELFF	TGCGCCAGCAGCTTTCGCACCGAGGAGCTGTTTTTT
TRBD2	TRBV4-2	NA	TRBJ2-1	CASSQETSGSWEGNEQFF	TGTGCCAGCAGCCAAGAGACTAGCGGGAGTTGGGAAGGTAATGAGCAGTTCTTC
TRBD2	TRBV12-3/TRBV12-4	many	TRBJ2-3	CASSLENPLAAPTGDTQYF	TGTGCCAGCAGTTTAGAGAATCCGCTAGCGGCACCAACGGGAGATACGCAGTATTTT
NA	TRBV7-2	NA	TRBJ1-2	CASSSKGGQAGYTF	TGTGCCAGCAGCTCTAAGGGGGGGCAAGCTGGCTACACCTTC
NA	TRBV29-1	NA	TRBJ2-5	CSSSQGSTYQETQYF	TGCAGCTCCTCCCAAGGCTCAACGTACCAAGAGACCCAGTACTTC
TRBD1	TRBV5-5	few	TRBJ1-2	CASSLTGTGRNYGYTF	TGTGCCAGCAGCCTAACCGGGACAGGTCGCAACTATGGCTACACCTTC
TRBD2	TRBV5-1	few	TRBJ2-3	CASSQTTSGTDTQYF	TGCGCCAGCAGCCAAACGACTAGCGGCACAGATACGCAGTATTTT
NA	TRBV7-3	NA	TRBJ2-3	CASTPGRGSADTQYF	TGTGCCAGCACCCCAGGGAGGGGGAGTGCGGATACGCAGTATTTT
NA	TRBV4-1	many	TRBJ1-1	CASRSGVQAFF	TGCGCCAGCAGGTCCGGGGTGCAGGCTTTCTTT
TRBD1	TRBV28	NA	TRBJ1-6	CASSHGTGIISPLHF	TGTGCCAGCAGTCATGGGACAGGGATTATATCACCCCTCCACTTT
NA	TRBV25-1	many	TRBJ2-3	CASSDLLQGTDTQYF	TGTGCCAGCAGTGATCTCCTGCAGGGCACAGATACGCAGTATTTT